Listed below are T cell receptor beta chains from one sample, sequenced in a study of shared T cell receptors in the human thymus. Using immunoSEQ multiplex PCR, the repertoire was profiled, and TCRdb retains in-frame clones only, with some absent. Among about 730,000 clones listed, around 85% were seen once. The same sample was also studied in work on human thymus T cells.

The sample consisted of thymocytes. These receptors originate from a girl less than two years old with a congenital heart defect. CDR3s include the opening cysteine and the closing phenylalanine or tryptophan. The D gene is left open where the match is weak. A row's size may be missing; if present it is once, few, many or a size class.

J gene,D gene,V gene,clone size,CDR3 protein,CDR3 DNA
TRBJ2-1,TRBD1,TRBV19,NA,CASSIVDRDGYNEQFF,TGTGCCAGTAGTATAGTCGACAGGGACGGGTACAATGAGCAGTTCTTC
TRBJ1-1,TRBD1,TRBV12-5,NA,CASGLGQGRDTEAFF,TGTGCTAGTGGTTTGGGACAGGGCCGGGACACTGAAGCTTTCTTT
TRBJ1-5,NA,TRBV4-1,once,CASSREQGRHNQPQHF,TGCGCCAGCAGCCGGGAGCAGGGGCGACACAATCAGCCCCAGCATTTT
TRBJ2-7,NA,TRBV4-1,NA,CASSQNQPRGASYEQYF,TGCGCCAGCAGCCAAAATCAACCACGGGGGGCCTCCTACGAGCAGTACTTC
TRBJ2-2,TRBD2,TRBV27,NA,CASSSLAGGPTGELFF,TGTGCCAGCAGTTCACTAGCGGGGGGTCCCACCGGGGAGCTGTTTTTT
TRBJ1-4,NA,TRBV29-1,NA,CSVEDLVKVSSGTPEKLFF,TGCAGCGTTGAAGATCTTGTCAAGGTTTCTTCCGGGACACCGGAAAAACTGTTTTTT
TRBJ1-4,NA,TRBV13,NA,CASSLGDNRVNEKLFF,TGTGCCAGCAGCTTAGGAGATAACAGGGTTAATGAAAAACTGTTTTTT
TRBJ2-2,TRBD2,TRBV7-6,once,CASLAEITGELFF,TGTGCCAGCCTAGCGGAGATAACCGGGGAGCTGTTTTTT
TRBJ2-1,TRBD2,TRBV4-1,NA,CASSLRGVSYNEQFF,TGCGCCAGCAGCCTGCGGGGGGTCTCCTACAATGAGCAGTTCTTC
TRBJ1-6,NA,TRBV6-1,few,CASTPRCRKNSPLHF,TGTGCCAGCACCCCCAGGTGCAGGAAGAATTCACCCCTCCACTTT
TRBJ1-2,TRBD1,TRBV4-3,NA,CASSQELPGGGRCKDGYTF,TGCGCCAGCAGCCAAGAACTACCGGGAGGGGGCAGGTGTAAGGATGGCTACACCTTC
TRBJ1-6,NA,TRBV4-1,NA,CASSQDEGSDSHSPLHF,TGCGCCAGCAGCCAAGATGAAGGGTCGGACAGTCATTCACCCCTCCACTTT
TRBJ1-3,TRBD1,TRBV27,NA,CASRDRVSGNTIYF,TGTGCCAGCAGAGACAGGGTCTCTGGAAACACCATATATTTT
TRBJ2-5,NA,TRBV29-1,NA,CSVGTGGRETQYF,TGCAGCGTTGGGACAGGTGGGAGGGAGACCCAGTACTTC
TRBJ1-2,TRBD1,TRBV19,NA,CASSSDRFNYGYTF,TGTGCCAGTAGTTCGGACAGGTTTAACTATGGCTACACCTTC
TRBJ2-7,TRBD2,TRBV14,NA,CASSPLAGYTYEQYF,TGTGCCAGCAGCCCTTTAGCGGGGTACACCTACGAGCAGTACTTC
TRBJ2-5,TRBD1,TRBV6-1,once,CAGRTGDGTQYF,TGTGCCGGAAGGACAGGGGATGGGACCCAGTACTTC
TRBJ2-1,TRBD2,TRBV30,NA,CAWRAGRGDNEQFF,TGTGCCTGGAGGGCGGGACGGGGGGACAATGAGCAGTTCTTC
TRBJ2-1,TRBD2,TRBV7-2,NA,CASSIGLGLAGGRVKQFF,TGTGCCAGCAGCATAGGGCTGGGGCTAGCGGGGGGGAGAGTGAAGCAGTTCTTC
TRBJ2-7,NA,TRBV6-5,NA,CASIGNGTYEQYF,TGTGCCAGCATCGGTAACGGGACCTACGAGCAGTACTTC
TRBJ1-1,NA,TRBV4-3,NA,CASSQGPGGSEAFF,TGCGCCAGCAGCCAAGGTCCAGGAGGGTCTGAAGCTTTCTTT
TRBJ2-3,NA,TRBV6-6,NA,CASSYEAPGTDTQYF,TGTGCCAGCAGTTACGAGGCTCCCGGCACAGATACGCAGTATTTT
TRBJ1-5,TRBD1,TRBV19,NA,CASSIESTGLSNQPQHF,TGTGCCAGTAGTATAGAGTCGACAGGGCTTAGCAATCAGCCCCAGCATTTT